One and the same sample provided the 27 T cell receptor beta chains below, sequenced in a study of a mutant IDH1 vaccine in newly diagnosed glioma. Time point reported: week 11, during vaccination. Alongside topical imiquimod, each dose of vaccine comprised 300 ug of mutant IDH1 20-mer peptide. Their specific antigens are unknown. TCRdb keeps only in-frame clones here, not all; method: immunoSEQ multiplex PCR. The sample contains 110,000 or so clones, almost 90% of which appear only once. The sequenced sample was PBMCs, obtained from a glioma patient whose treatment included an IDH1 peptide vaccine. The receptors originated from a woman between 45 and 60 years old with glioma.

The chain employs TRBV21-1 and TRBJ2-7; TRBD1 is the table's D call and was not checked against the DNA. TRBV21-1 is a documented pseudogene. The CDR3 length is 15 residues. The CDR3 nucleotides read TGTGCCAGCAGCAAAAGTCACAGCCGCCTTTTAGAGCAGTACTTC. Amino acid sequence: CASSKSHSRLLEQYF.

Of note for this clone: The germline gene is not matched at one end of the junction; a read error may be the cause. The chain recombines TRBV5-1 with TRBJ2-1; possibly TRBD2 for D (6 bases). Per the germline V gene, CDR1 is SGHRS and CDR2 is YFSETQ. This CDR3 contains 12 residues. In nucleotides, the CDR3 is TGCGCCAGCAGCTTGGAAACGGGAGTAAGGATCTTC. This gives the protein CASSLETGVRIF.

The J gene is TRBJ2-2, the V gene TRBV9; D is uncertain. V lost 4 bases and J lost 0, with 13 bases in between. CDR3 length equals 16 residues. Germline values: CDR1 SGDLS, CDR2 YYNGEE. CDR3 bases: TGTGCCAGCAGCCCGTTTGAGAGAGCGAACACCGGGGAGCTGTTTTTT. This translates into CASSPFERANTGELFF.

The chain employs TRBV6-1 and TRBJ2-4; D is perhaps TRBD1 or TRBD2 (5 bases each). V lost 5 bases to trimming and J lost 1 base, with 9 bases between them. The CDR3 sequence is 14 residues long. Germline CDR1 MNHNS, CDR2 SASEGT. DNA for the CDR3: TGTGCCAGCAGTAGAGAGGGGGCCAAAAACATTCAGTACTTC. Its protein is CASSREGAKNIQYF.

The V gene is TRBV7-9, the J gene TRBJ2-5; D perhaps matches TRBD1 (6 bases). Germline V gene data show CDR1 as SEHNR and CDR2 as FQNEAQ (reference sequence). The CDR3 has 13 amino acids. Trimming shortened V by 2 bases and J by 13 bases, and 17 bases separated the two germline ends. This chain's CDR3 is CASSLTGTQTPYF. CDR3 DNA: TGTGCCAGCAGCTTAACAGGGACCCAGACACCGTACTTC.

The V gene is TRBV6-6, the J gene TRBJ1-3; no clear D. V lost 6 bases and J 2 bases, leaving 5 bases between the germline ends. Germline CDR1 is MNHNY and CDR2 is SVGAGI (reference sequence). The CDR3 spans 12 residues. The CDR3 loop reads CASRQAGNTIYF. Here the CDR3 DNA reads TGTGCCAGCAGGCAAGCTGGAAACACCATATATTTT.

The chain recombines TRBV9 with TRBJ2-5; 7 bases map to TRBD2. Per germline, CDR1 SGDLS and CDR2 YYNGEE. J was trimmed by 11 bases and V by 0 bases; bases with no gene match: 13. This CDR3 comprises 15 residues. The CDR3 sequence is CASSVGGGPLREQYF. CDR3 coding DNA: TGTGCCAGCAGCGTAGGGGGAGGGCCCCTCAGGGAGCAGTACTTC.

J is TRBJ2-5 and V is TRBV5-1; D gene uncertain. The CDR3 contains 14 residues. V was cut by 0 bases and J by 5 bases, with 11 bases left in between. The germline V gene has CDR1 SGHRS and CDR2 YFSETQ. In nucleotides, the CDR3 is TGCGCCAGCAGCTTGGGGCAATTCGGGGAGACCCAGTACTTC. It encodes CASSLGQFGETQYF.

The chain couples TRBV30 to TRBJ1-4; possibly TRBD1 for D (5 bases). CDR3 length equals 14 residues. Looked up from germline, CDR1 is GTSNPN and CDR2 is SVGIG (reference sequence). The ends were cut back, 4 bases at V and 3 bases at J, with 12 bases in the middle. CDR3 residues: CAWTPGGANEKLFF. CDR3 coding DNA: TGTGCCTGGACTCCGGGGGGGGCTAATGAAAAACTGTTTTTT.

This clone was seen a handful of times. The gene calls are TRBV28 and TRBJ2-2, with unresolved D. The length of the CDR3 is 16 residues. V dropped 1 base and J dropped 6 bases, with 15 bases sitting between them. Germline assignment: CDR1 MDHEN and CDR2 SYDVKM. The CDR3 region is CASSLLGRRQAGELFF. The CDR3 DNA reads as TGTGCCAGCAGTTTATTGGGTAGGCGACAAGCCGGGGAGCTGTTTTTT.

This clone appeared a few times. The J gene is TRBJ2-1, the V gene TRBV7-9; D ambiguous. CDR1 is SEHNR and CDR2 is FQNEAQ in the germline V gene (reference sequence). The germline V and J ends were trimmed by 3 bases and 13 bases, with 10 bases remaining between them. This CDR3 contains 11 residues. CDR3 nucleotide sequence: TGTGCCAGCAGCTTTGACTTGCTACAGTTCTTC. The encoded protein is CASSFDLLQFF.

This clone was seen just once. The V and J genes are TRBV7-3 and TRBJ1-4; D is unclear. This CDR3 is built from 9 residues. From germline, CDR1 is SGHTA and CDR2 FQGTGA. Trimming removed 11 bases from V and 7 bases from J, with 5 bases in between. CDR3 protein: CAPREKLFF. The CDR3 DNA sequence: TGTGCCCCGCGTGAAAAACTGTTTTTT.

CDR3 amino acids: CTSSPRLWGRGPSTGYTF. In DNA, the CDR3 is TGCACCAGCAGCCCTCGCCTCTGGGGGCGAGGACCTTCTACCGGCTACACCTTC. The chain links TRBV1 to TRBJ1-2; whether TRBD1, the table's D call, matches the DNA was not checked. TRBV1 is reported as a pseudogene. The CDR3 covers 18 residues.

This clone appeared once. The V gene is TRBV15, the J gene TRBJ2-5, with D possibly TRBD1 on 5 matching bases. From germline, CDR1 is LNHNV and CDR2 YYDKDF (reference sequence). This CDR3 region has 13 residues. Trimming took 0 bases from V and 5 from J, leaving 7 bases between them. The chain's CDR3 is CATSRESGETQYF. CDR3 DNA sequence: TGTGCCACCAGCAGAGAGTCAGGGGAGACCCAGTACTTC.

The gene calls are TRBV6-5 and TRBJ2-5; TRBD2 matches 7 bases. The trim removed 5 bases at V and 5 bases at J, leaving 8 bases unmatched. The CDR3 runs 14 residues. The V gene's germline CDR1 is MNHEY and CDR2 SVGAGI. The CDR3 sequence: CASSGDYVGETQYF. Written as DNA, the CDR3 is TGTGCCAGCAGTGGGGACTATGTGGGGGAGACCCAGTACTTC.

The chain uses TRBV10-3 and TRBJ2-7; 9 nucleotides align to TRBD2. The CDR3 consists of 14 residues. The V and J ends lost 4 bases and 4 bases, in that order; junction bases with no gene match: 5. Per germline, CDR1 ENHRY and CDR2 SYGVKD. DNA for the CDR3: TGTGCCATCAGTGGGGGTAGCGGGAGTTACGAGCAGTACTTC. This gives the protein CAISGGSGSYEQYF.

The CDR3 DNA reads as TGTGCCAGCAGCTCCGGGGACGCCAGAGAGACCCAGTACTTC. It encodes CASSSGDARETQYF. This chain connects TRBV11-2 to TRBJ2-5; D is perhaps TRBD1 or TRBD2 (5 bases each). CDR1 and CDR2 from the germline V gene are SGHAT and FQNNGV. This CDR3 is built from 14 residues. Trimming removed 4 bases at V and 4 bases at J, with 13 bases between.

This chain joins TRBV5-1 and TRBJ2-5, with D unclear. Trimming stripped 1 base from V and 0 bases from J, with 7 bases between. CDR1 and CDR2 from the germline V gene are SGHRS and YFSETQ. The CDR3 runs 14 residues. CDR3 in amino acids: CASSLMTDQETQYF. CDR3 nucleotides: TGCGCCAGCAGCTTGATGACGGACCAAGAGACCCAGTACTTC.

This chain connects TRBV28 to TRBJ2-7; 12 bases fit TRBD2. The V gene's germline CDR1 is MDHEN and CDR2 SYDVKM. The CDR3 length is 16 residues. The V and J ends lost 3 bases and 3 bases, in that order; junction bases with no gene match: 6. The chain's CDR3 is CASSFASGRGSYEQYF. DNA for the CDR3: TGTGCCAGCAGTTTCGCTAGCGGGAGGGGTAGCTACGAGCAGTACTTC.

This chain connects TRBV5-6 to TRBJ2-7; 7 nucleotides agree with TRBD1. The junction had 5 bases not matched to a gene; V was cut back by 2 bases and J by 3 bases. Germline assignment: CDR1 SGHDT and CDR2 YYEEEE. CDR3 length: 14 amino acids. CDR3 sequence: CASSFSDRDYEQYF. The CDR3 coding sequence is TGTGCCAGCAGCTTCAGTGACAGGGACTACGAGCAGTACTTC.

This sequence joins TRBV6-1 and TRBJ1-5, with D tentatively TRBD1 (6 bases). Germline V gene sequence: CDR1 MNHNS, CDR2 SASEGT. The CDR3 has 13 residues. Trimming shortened V by 6 bases and J by 3 bases, and 9 bases separated the two germline ends. CDR3 bases: TGTGCCAGCAGAACAGGGTTCAATCAGCCCCAGCATTTT. Its translation is CASRTGFNQPQHF.

The chain carries TRBV7-8 and TRBJ1-4, with TRBD1 matching 7 bases. This CDR3 has 17 amino acids. Per the germline V gene, CDR1 is SGHVS and CDR2 is FQNEAQ. J lost 4 bases, V lost 5 bases, and 13 bases had no gene match. The CDR3 region has the DNA TGTGCCAGCAGCCCGACGAGGAGGACAGGACTTAATGAAAAACTGTTTTTT. Its translation: CASSPTRRTGLNEKLFF.

V and J are TRBV5-4 and TRBJ2-2, with 11 nucleotides matching TRBD2. V shed 4 bases and J 5 bases; nucleotides not matched to a gene: 4. CDR1 SGHNT and CDR2 YYREEE come from the germline V gene (reference sequence). The CDR3 is 15 amino acids. The CDR3 spells CASSLWTSGTGELFF. The DNA for the CDR3 is TGTGCCAGCAGCCTCTGGACTAGCGGGACCGGGGAGCTGTTTTTT. The full variable domain, with the rest looked up from reference TRBV5-4 and TRBJ2-2, is ETGVTQSPTHLIKTRGQQVTLRCSSQSGHNTVSWYQQALGQGPQFIFQYYREEENGRGNFPPRFSGLQFPNYSSELNVNALELDDSALYLCASSLWTSGTGELFFGEGSRLTVL.

The chain links TRBV19 to TRBJ1-1, with 7 positions matching TRBD1. Germline V gene sequence: CDR1 LNHDA, CDR2 SQIVND (reference sequence). The CDR3 is 16 residues long. Trimming removed 1 base from V and 4 bases from J; junction bases left unmatched: 9. CDR3 nucleotides: TGTGCCAGTAGTATAGCTCAGACAGGGCCGAGCACTGAAGCTTTCTTT. Residues: CASSIAQTGPSTEAFF.

This clone was counted a few times. This chain links TRBV10-2 with TRBJ1-5, with D unresolved. CDR1 WSHSY and CDR2 SAAADI come from the germline V gene. Deletions cut 10 bases from V and 10 bases from J, with 23 bases between. This CDR3 has 14 amino acids. CDR3: CATSEQGSVSPQHF. The CDR3 DNA follows: TGCGCCACCTCAGAACAAGGCAGTGTGTCCCCCCAGCATTTT.

Only a few counts were recorded for this clone. This chain joins TRBV2 and TRBJ1-3; no clear D. Trimming removed 2 bases from V and 0 bases from J, with 11 bases in between. CDR1 SNHLY and CDR2 FYNNEI come from the germline V gene. The length of the CDR3 is 16 residues. CDR3: CASSEWQASSGNTIYF. In DNA, the CDR3 is TGTGCCAGCAGTGAATGGCAGGCGAGCTCTGGAAACACCATATATTTT.

This clone is a singleton in its sample. The rearrangement links TRBV5-5 to TRBJ1-1, with D tentatively TRBD1 (6 bases). The CDR3 consists of 13 residues. V gave up 7 bases and J gave up 1 base, with 11 bases separating them. CDR1 is SGHKS, CDR2 YYEKEE, per germline (reference sequence). CDR3 sequence: CASLQGSNTEAFF. The CDR3 DNA reads TGTGCCAGCTTGCAGGGGTCGAACACTGAAGCTTTCTTT.